The source of this T cell receptor beta chain is a study of T cell responses to AZD1222 COVID-19 vaccine. Produced via immunoSEQ multiplex PCR; TCRdb's table is partial and in-frame only. The profile shows about 80,000 clones, roughly 88% of them singletons. CDR1 and CDR2 from the germline V gene are MNHEY and SMNVEV (reference sequence). CDR3 length: 13 residues. V shed 8 bases and J 8 bases; nucleotides not matched to a gene: 3. The clonotype was recovered from an adult who received the AZD1222 COVID-19 vaccine. The chain joins TRBV27 to TRBJ1-6, with 10 bases identical to TRBD1. The sample in question was peripheral blood, obtained 28 days after the second AZD1222 dose. Written as DNA, the CDR3 is TGTGCCAGCCAGGACAGGGGGGATTCACCCCTCCACTTT. Encoded protein: CASQDRGDSPLHF.